Listed below are T cell receptor beta chains from one sample, sequenced in a study of human T cells and chemical hapten exposure. TCRdb analysed the RACE reads with MiXCR anew, one entry per CDR3 protein. The sample shows more than 60,000 distinct CDR3 sequences, approximately 10% of them seen only once. This specimen was whole blood, taken in connection with sensitization to the hapten diphenylcyclopropenone (DPC). These receptors all stem from a woman between 45 and 60 years old with alopecia areata. Some clones in this sample may be carry-over from other donors' samples. The CDR3 runs from the conserved cysteine through the conserved F or W. The order of the fields is clone size, J gene, D gene, V gene, CDR3 DNA, CDR3 protein. The D gene is left open where the match is weak. Clone size appears in some rows only: once, few, many, or a class for an expanded clone.

size: -
J: TRBJ2-3
D: TRBD2
V: TRBV5-1
DNA: TGCGCCAGCAGGTCCGGGACTAGCGGGATCGGTACGCAGTATTTT
CDR3: CASRSGTSGIGTQYF

size: -
J: TRBJ2-1
D: TRBD2
V: TRBV5-1
DNA: TGCGCCAGCAGCTTGGAGGGACTAGCGGGAGGGCCGTATGAGCAGTTCTTC
CDR3: CASSLEGLAGGPYEQFF

size: -
J: TRBJ2-3
D: -
V: TRBV19
DNA: TGTGCCAGTAGTATAGGCGGGACTCCCAGCACAGATACGCAGTATTTT
CDR3: CASSIGGTPSTDTQYF

size: many
J: TRBJ2-1
D: -
V: TRBV21-1
DNA: TGTGCCAGCAGGGTAGTGCCTTACAATGAGCAGTTCTTC
CDR3: CASRVVPYNEQFF

size: few
J: TRBJ2-5
D: -
V: TRBV21-1
DNA: TGTGCCAGCAGCACCCACAGGGACCGAGAGACCCAGTACTTC
CDR3: CASSTHRDRETQYF

size: many
J: TRBJ2-7
D: TRBD1
V: TRBV10-3
DNA: TGTGCCATCAGTGGAACGGGACAGGGGGCTTACGAGCAGTACTTC
CDR3: CAISGTGQGAYEQYF

size: -
J: TRBJ2-7
D: TRBD2
V: TRBV11-1
DNA: TGTGCCAGCAGCGCCGGGACTAGCCAAATCACCTACGAGCAGTACTTC
CDR3: CASSAGTSQITYEQYF

size: -
J: TRBJ2-3
D: -
V: TRBV10-3
DNA: TGTGCCATCAGGGACACTAGCACAGATACGCAGTATTTT
CDR3: CAIRDTSTDTQYF

size: many
J: TRBJ1-1
D: -
V: TRBV6-1
DNA: TGTGCCAGCAGAGTTTGGGGGAACACTGAAGCTTTCTTT
CDR3: CASRVWGNTEAFF

size: few
J: TRBJ2-1
D: -
V: TRBV15
DNA: TGTGCCACCAGCAGAGCTGGAGGTTCGGGTGAGCAGTTCTTC
CDR3: CATSRAGGSGEQFF

size: many
J: TRBJ1-3
D: -
V: TRBV7-6
DNA: TGTGCCAGCAGCTTAACGGACGGAGGCTCTGGAAACACCATATATTTT
CDR3: CASSLTDGGSGNTIYF

size: few
J: TRBJ1-4
D: TRBD1
V: TRBV2
DNA: TGTGCCAGCAGTCCTAGGACAGGGTGGTCGGCTAATGAAAAACTGTTTTTT
CDR3: CASSPRTGWSANEKLFF

size: -
J: TRBJ2-5
D: -
V: TRBV11-2
DNA: TGTGCCAGCGGCAGGGGTATCCAAGAGACCCAGTACTTC
CDR3: CASGRGIQETQYF